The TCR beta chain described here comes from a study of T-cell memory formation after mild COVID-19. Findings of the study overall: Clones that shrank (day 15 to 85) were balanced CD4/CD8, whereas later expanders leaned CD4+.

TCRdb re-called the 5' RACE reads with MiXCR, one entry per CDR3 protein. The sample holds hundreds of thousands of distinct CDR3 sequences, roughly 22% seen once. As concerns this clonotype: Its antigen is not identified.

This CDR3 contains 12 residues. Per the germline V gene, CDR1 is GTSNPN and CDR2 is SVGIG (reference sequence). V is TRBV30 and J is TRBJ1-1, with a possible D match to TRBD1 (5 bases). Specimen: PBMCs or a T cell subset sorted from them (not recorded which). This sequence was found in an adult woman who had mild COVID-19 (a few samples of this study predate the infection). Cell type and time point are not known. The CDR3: CATTRGVTEAFF. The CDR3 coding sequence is TGTGCAACCACCCGGGGGGTCACTGAAGCTTTCTTT.